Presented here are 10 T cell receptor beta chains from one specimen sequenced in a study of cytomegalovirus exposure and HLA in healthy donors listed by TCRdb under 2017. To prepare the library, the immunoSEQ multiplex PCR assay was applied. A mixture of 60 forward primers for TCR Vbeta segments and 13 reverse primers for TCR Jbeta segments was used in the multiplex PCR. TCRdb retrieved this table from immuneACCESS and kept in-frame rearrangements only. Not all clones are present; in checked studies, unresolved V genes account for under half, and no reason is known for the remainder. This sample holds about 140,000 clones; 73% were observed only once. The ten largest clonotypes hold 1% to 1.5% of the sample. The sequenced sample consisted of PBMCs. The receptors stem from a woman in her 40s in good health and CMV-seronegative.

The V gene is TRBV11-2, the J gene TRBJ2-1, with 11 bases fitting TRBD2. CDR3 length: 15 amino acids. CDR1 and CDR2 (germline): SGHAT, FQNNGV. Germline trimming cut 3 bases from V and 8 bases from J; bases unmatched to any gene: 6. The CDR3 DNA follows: TGTGCCAGCAGCTTTGGGGGACTAGCGGAGGATGAGCAGTTCTTC. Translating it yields CASSFGGLAEDEQFF.

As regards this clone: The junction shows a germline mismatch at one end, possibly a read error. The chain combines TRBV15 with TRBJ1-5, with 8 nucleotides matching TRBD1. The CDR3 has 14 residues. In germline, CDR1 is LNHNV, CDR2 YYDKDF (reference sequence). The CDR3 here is CATSRDRGGQPQHF. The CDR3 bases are TGTGCCACCAGCCGAGACAGGGGTGGCCAGCCCCAGCATTTT.

The CDR3 bases are TGTGCCAGCAGCTTACGCAGGTACTCCTACGAGCAGTACGTC. As protein: CASSLRRYSYEQYV. The V and J genes are TRBV13 and TRBJ2-7; unclear D gene. The CDR3 loop spans 14 amino acids. V was pared by 2 bases and J by 0 bases, with 8 bases between. Germline V lookup: CDR1 PRHDT, CDR2 FYEKMQ (reference sequence).

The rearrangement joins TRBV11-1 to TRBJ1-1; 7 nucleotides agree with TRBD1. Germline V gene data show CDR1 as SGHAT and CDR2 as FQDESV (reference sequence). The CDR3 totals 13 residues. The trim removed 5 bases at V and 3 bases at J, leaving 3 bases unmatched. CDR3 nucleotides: TGTGCCAGCAGCAAAGACAGGGACACTGAAGCTTTCTTT. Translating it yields CASSKDRDTEAFF.

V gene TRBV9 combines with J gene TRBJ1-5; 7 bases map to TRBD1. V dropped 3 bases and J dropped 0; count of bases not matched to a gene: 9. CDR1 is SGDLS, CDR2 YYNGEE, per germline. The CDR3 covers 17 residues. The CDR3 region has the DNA TGTGCCAGCAGCGGAGGAGGGACAGCAAATAGCAATCAGCCCCAGCATTTT. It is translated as CASSGGGTANSNQPQHF.

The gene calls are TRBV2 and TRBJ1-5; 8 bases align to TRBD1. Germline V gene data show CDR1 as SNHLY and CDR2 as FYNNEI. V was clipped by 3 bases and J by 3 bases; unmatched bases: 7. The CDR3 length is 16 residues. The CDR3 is CASSDQDRGDNQPQHF. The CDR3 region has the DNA TGTGCCAGCAGTGACCAAGACAGGGGTGACAATCAGCCCCAGCATTTT.

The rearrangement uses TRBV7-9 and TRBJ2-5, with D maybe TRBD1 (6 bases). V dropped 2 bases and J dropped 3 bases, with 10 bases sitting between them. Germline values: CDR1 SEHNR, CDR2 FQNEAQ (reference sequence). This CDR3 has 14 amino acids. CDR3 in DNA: TGTGCCAGCAGCTTACAGGGGTGGGAAGAGACCCAGTACTTC. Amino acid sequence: CASSLQGWEETQYF.

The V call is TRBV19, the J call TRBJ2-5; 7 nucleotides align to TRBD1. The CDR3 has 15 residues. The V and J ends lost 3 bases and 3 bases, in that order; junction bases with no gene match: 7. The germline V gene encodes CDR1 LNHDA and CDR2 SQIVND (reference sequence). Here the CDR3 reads CASSITAGGKETQYF. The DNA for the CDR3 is TGTGCCAGTAGTATTACGGCAGGGGGAAAAGAGACCCAGTACTTC.

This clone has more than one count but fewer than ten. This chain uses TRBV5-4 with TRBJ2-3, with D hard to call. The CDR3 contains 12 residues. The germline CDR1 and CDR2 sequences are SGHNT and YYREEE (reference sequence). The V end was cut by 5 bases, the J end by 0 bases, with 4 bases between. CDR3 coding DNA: TGTGCCAGCAGATCTAGCACAGATACGCAGTATTTT. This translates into CASRSSTDTQYF.

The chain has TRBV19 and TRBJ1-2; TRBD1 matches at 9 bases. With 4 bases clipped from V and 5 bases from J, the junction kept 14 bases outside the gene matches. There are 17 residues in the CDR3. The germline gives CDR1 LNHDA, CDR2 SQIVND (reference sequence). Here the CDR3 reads CASSTPGQGKLFYGYTF. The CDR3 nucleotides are TGTGCCAGTAGTACACCGGGACAGGGCAAGCTTTTTTATGGCTACACCTTC.